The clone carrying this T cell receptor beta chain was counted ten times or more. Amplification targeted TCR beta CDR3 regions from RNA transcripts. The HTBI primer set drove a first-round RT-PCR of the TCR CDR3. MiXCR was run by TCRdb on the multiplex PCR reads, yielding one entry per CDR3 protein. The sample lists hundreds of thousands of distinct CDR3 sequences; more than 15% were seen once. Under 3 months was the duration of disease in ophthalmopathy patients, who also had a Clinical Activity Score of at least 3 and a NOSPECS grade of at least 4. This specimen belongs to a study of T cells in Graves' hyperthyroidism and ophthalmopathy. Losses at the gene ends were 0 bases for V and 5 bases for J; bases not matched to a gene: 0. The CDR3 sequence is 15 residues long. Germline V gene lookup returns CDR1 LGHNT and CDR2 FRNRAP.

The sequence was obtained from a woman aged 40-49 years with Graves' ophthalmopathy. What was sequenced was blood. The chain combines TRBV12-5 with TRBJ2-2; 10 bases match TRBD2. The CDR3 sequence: CASGLVLAGTGELFF. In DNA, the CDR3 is TGTGCTAGTGGTTTGGTACTAGCGGGGACCGGGGAGCTGTTTTTT.